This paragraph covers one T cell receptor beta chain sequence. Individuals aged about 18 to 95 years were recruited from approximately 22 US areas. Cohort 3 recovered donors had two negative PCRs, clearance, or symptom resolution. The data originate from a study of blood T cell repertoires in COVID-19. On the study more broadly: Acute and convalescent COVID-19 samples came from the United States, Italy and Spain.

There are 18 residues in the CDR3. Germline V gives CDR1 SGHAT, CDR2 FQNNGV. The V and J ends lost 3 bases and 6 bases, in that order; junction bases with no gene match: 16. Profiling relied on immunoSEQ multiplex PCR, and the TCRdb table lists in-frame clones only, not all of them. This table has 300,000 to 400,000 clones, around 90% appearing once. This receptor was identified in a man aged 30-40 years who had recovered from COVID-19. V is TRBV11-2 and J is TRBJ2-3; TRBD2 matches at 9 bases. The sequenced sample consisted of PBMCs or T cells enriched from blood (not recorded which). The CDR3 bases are TGTGCCAGCAGCTTGGAGAGAAAGCGGGGGGCTTGGTTGGATACGCAGTATTTT. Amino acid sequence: CASSLERKRGAWLDTQYF.